This T cell receptor (beta chain) originates from a study of T-cell reconstitution after alpha-beta-depleted transplantation in children (dated by TCRdb to about 2016). About the investigation overall: Using TCR repertoire profiling, the study quantitatively followed how T-cell immune reconstitution unfolded in children after TCRalphabeta/CD19-depleted allogeneic hematopoietic cell transplantation. Paper-wide results and their limitations: The high TCRbeta diversity at day 60 in some patients was ascribed to recipient T cells and intrathymic progenitors that had survived conditioning. The frequencies of hyperexpanded clones fell over the following months, and after one year, T-cell counts and TCRbeta diversity were mostly attributed to newly produced T cells. About two months after transplant, the apparently early recovery of alphabetaT-cell counts reportedly depended on just several hundred clones that had expanded rapidly and came from non-depleted graft cells.

This specimen's treatment or condition label, per the study, means: allogeneic hematopoietic cell transplantation with graft depleted of TCRalphabeta T cells and CD19 B cells. Transplant recipients were children who received TCRalphabeta/CD19-depleted allogeneic hematopoietic cell grafts. Preparation of the library involved PCR. Instrument on record: Illumina HiSeq 2500. Molecular barcoding was employed in the preparation of TCR libraries, with unique molecular identifiers being used to normalize TCRbeta repertoire quantification. Using fastp at Q25 and MiXCR, TCRdb reprocessed the public reads and kept productive beta chains. Rows with one shared CDR3 protein collapse into an entry with the most common genes and DNA. Across this sample there are around 440,000 distinct CDR3 sequences, with roughly a tenth seen only once. Roughly 2.1% of the sample comes from the top ten. Ten or more counts support this clonotype. Its antigen is still unknown. The record has no base qualities; no much larger clone is one base away.

Between the V and J ends, shortened by 3 bases and 0 bases respectively, the junction contains 12 bases. CDR1 and CDR2, looked up from the germline V gene, are ENHRY and SYGVKD. The CDR3 goes from the cysteine to the phenylalanine over 16 residues. Only CDR3 DNA remains: 48 bases, in frame from the first base. The V and J segments used are TRBV10-3 and TRBJ2-1, with the D segment possibly TRBD1 or TRBD2, each aligning over 5 bases. Sequencing used PBMCs, obtained before TCRalphabeta/CD19-depleted stem cell transplant. The sequence was collected from a child aged 2-15 years with inherited bone marrow failure, due to receive a stem cell transplant. The CDR3 region reads CAISDDEGSSYNEQFF. The DNA is as follows: TGTGCCATCAGTGACGACGAGGGGAGCTCCTACAATGAGCAGTTCTTC.